What follows are 32 T cell receptor beta chains derived from one specimen sequenced in a study of shared clonotypes between healthy human individuals. Naive-designated CD8 cells lacked CD45RO, were positively enriched for CCR7, and omitted terminally differentiated effector memory CD45RA+ cells. The table came from immunoSEQ multiplex PCR; TCRdb's copy has only in-frame clones and leaves some out. Of 2 million to 2.5 million clones in the sample, approximately 94% were seen once. The sequenced material came from naive CD8+ T cells sorted from blood. The origin of the receptors is a man between 18 and 29 years old in good health.

The count of this clone is one. V usage is TRBV10-2 and J usage is TRBJ2-3; 10 bases match TRBD1. The germline CDR1 and CDR2 sequences are WSHSY and SAAADI. This CDR3 comprises 14 residues. V was clipped by 6 bases and J by 3 bases; unmatched bases: 3. CDR3: CASRPGQGTDTQYF. The CDR3 region has the DNA TGCGCCAGCAGACCGGGACAGGGGACAGATACGCAGTATTTT.

V and J are TRBV11-2 and TRBJ2-5; 8 bases are a match to TRBD1. Germline-derived CDR1 and CDR2 are SGHAT and FQNNGV. V shed 4 bases, J shed 1 base, and the junction held 11 bases outside the gene matches. The CDR3 has 17 residues. The CDR3 sequence: CASSSIGTGVFQETQYF. The CDR3 nucleotides are TGTGCCAGCAGCTCAATCGGGACAGGAGTTTTCCAAGAGACCCAGTACTTC. Variable domain in full (rest from reference TRBV11-2 and TRBJ2-5): EAGVAQSPRYKIIEKRQSVAFWCNPISGHATLYWYQQILGQGPKLLIQFQNNGVVDDSQLPKDRFSAERLKGVDSTLKIQPAKLEDSAVYLCASSSIGTGVFQETQYFGPGTRLLVL.

Comment on this clone: This sequence may be a read error, since a much larger clone differs from it by one base. The genes are TRBV30 and TRBJ1-1; D gene uncertain. The CDR3 runs to 13 residues. Germline CDR1 reads GTSNPN; CDR2 reads SVGIG (reference sequence). The V end lost 1 base, the J end lost 0 bases, and 6 bases lay between the germline ends. The CDR3: CAWSEAVNTEAFF. The CDR3 DNA is TGTGCCTGGAGTGAAGCGGTGAACACTGAAGCTTTCTTT.

The rearrangement uses TRBV6-1 and TRBJ2-7; no clear D gene. Trimming removed 1 base at V and 0 bases at J, with 10 bases between. The CDR3 covers 15 residues. The germline CDR1 and CDR2 sequences are MNHNS and SASEGT. The CDR3 sequence: CASSEDAGHSYEQYF. The CDR3 nucleotides are TGTGCCAGCAGTGAAGACGCTGGGCACTCCTACGAGCAGTACTTC.

The CDR3 nucleotides are TGTGCCAGCAGTTTCTCTCTAGCGGGAGCGGCATCGGTAGACGAGCAGTACTTC. This encodes CASSFSLAGAASVDEQYF. The chain joins TRBV28 to TRBJ2-7, with 10 bases fitting TRBD2. V shed 3 bases, J shed 5 bases, and the junction held 16 bases outside the gene matches. The germline gives CDR1 MDHEN, CDR2 SYDVKM. This CDR3 comprises 18 residues.

The chain employs TRBV18 and TRBJ2-7; 11 bases line up with TRBD2. Trimming took 3 bases from V and 5 from J; bases not matched to a gene: 3. Germline V CDR1 and CDR2: KGHSH, LQKENI. The CDR3 consists of 14 residues. CDR3 protein: CASSPTSGEDEQYF. DNA for the CDR3: TGTGCCAGCTCACCGACTAGCGGGGAGGACGAGCAGTACTTC.

The chain is built from TRBV29-1 and TRBJ1-2; D might be TRBD1 (6 bases). The V gene lost 2 bases and the J gene lost 3 bases, with 10 bases spanning the gap. The CDR3 has 13 residues. CDR1 is SQVTM, CDR2 ANQGSEA, per germline. The CDR3 DNA reads TGCAGCGTTGAATGGGGGGCTGACTATGGCTACACCTTC. Protein: CSVEWGADYGYTF.

The chain is built from TRBV13 and TRBJ2-5, with D possibly matching TRBD1 (6 bases). V was cut by 5 bases and J by 5 bases, with 15 bases left in between. The CDR3 runs 14 residues. Per germline, CDR1 PRHDT and CDR2 FYEKMQ (reference sequence). CDR3 in DNA: TGTGCCAGCAGCCGGGCCGTTAGGGGGGAGACCCAGTACTTC. This gives the protein CASSRAVRGETQYF.

The V gene is TRBV30, the J gene TRBJ2-1; possibly TRBD1 for D (5 bases). CDR1 is GTSNPN, CDR2 SVGIG, per germline (reference sequence). Trimming removed 5 bases at V and 5 bases at J, with 13 bases between. The CDR3 contains 13 residues. CDR3 sequence: CAWQSSGNNEQFF. CDR3 nucleotide sequence: TGTGCCTGGCAAAGCTCAGGGAACAATGAGCAGTTCTTC. The whole variable domain, remainder taken from reference TRBV30 and TRBJ2-1, is SQTIHQWPATLVQPVGSPLSLECTVEGTSNPNLYWYRQAAGRGLQLLFYSVGIGQISSEVPQNLSASRPQDRQFILSSKKLLLSDSGFYLCAWQSSGNNEQFFGPGTRLTVL.

The V and J genes are TRBV7-2 and TRBJ2-7; no firm D call. CDR3 length equals 15 residues. CDR1 is SGHTA and CDR2 is FQGNSA in the germline V gene. V was cut by 1 base and J by 1 base, with 11 bases left in between. CDR3 in amino acids: CASSLDFDQSYEQYF. CDR3 in DNA: TGTGCCAGCAGCTTAGATTTTGACCAGTCCTACGAGCAGTACTTC.

The chain carries TRBV2 and TRBJ2-1, with D maybe TRBD2 (6 bases). Per the germline V gene, CDR1 is SNHLY and CDR2 is FYNNEI. V was cut by 4 bases and J by 4 bases, with 20 bases left in between. The CDR3 loop spans 17 amino acids. CDR3 coding DNA: TGTGCCAGCAGTGGGGACTTCTCTCGTGGTCGGTACAATGAGCAGTTCTTC. Translation gives CASSGDFSRGRYNEQFF.

This chain joins TRBV25-1 and TRBJ2-4; tentatively, D is TRBD1 (5 bases). From germline, CDR1 is MGHDK and CDR2 SYGVNS. The ends were cut back, 2 bases at V and 7 bases at J, with 21 bases in the middle. The CDR3 has 17 residues. CDR3 sequence reads: CASSEPRVIGFLNIQYF. Written as DNA, the CDR3 is TGTGCCAGCAGTGAACCCAGGGTGATCGGGTTCCTGAACATTCAGTACTTC.

The chain employs TRBV28 and TRBJ1-5; 7 nucleotides agree with TRBD1. The CDR3 is made up of 15 amino acids. Germline V lookup: CDR1 MDHEN, CDR2 SYDVKM. J gave up 4 bases and V 6 bases, and 9 bases lay outside the gene matches. The CDR3: CASRWTGTVNQPQHF. The DNA of the CDR3 is TGTGCCAGCAGATGGACCGGGACAGTTAATCAGCCCCAGCATTTT.

CDR3 loop: CASSESLSPLGELFF. CDR3 sequence (DNA): TGCGCCAGCAGTGAGAGTTTGTCTCCGCTAGGGGAGCTGTTTTTT. The V and J genes are TRBV10-1 and TRBJ2-2; D is unresolved. Trimming left V 2 bases short and J 8 bases short, with 15 bases between. The germline V gene encodes CDR1 WNHNN and CDR2 SYGVQD (reference sequence). The CDR3 loop spans 15 amino acids.

This clone came up once. The rearrangement uses TRBV12-5 and TRBJ2-7; weak D call: TRBD1 (5 bases). Germline V gives CDR1 LGHNT, CDR2 FRNRAP. The ends were cut back, 0 bases at V and 6 bases at J, with 9 bases in the middle. There are 13 residues in the CDR3. The CDR3 is CASGLVTGAEQYF. In DNA form, the CDR3 reads TGTGCTAGTGGTTTGGTAACAGGAGCCGAGCAGTACTTC.

Worth noting for this clone: Additional DNA sequences in this sample encode the identical CDR3. The genes are TRBV30 and TRBJ2-3, with 8 bases matching TRBD2. CDR1 is GTSNPN, CDR2 SVGIG, per germline (reference sequence). J lost 0 bases, V lost 4 bases, and 0 bases had no gene match. The CDR3 consists of 13 residues. CDR3 sequence: CAWTSGSTDTQYF. The DNA for the CDR3 is TGTGCCTGGACTAGCGGGAGCACAGATACGCAGTATTTT.

The chain uses TRBV5-6 and TRBJ2-7, with 15 bases fitting TRBD2. CDR1 and CDR2 (germline): SGHDT, YYEEEE. This CDR3 region has 15 residues. The V segment lost 4 bases and the J segment 5 bases; nucleotides outside the gene matches: 4. CDR3: CASSPGLAGGNEQYF. The CDR3 DNA follows: TGTGCCAGCAGCCCGGGACTAGCGGGAGGAAACGAGCAGTACTTC. The full variable domain, completed using reference TRBV5-6 and TRBJ2-7, is DAGVTQSPTHLIKTRGQQVTLRCSPKSGHDTVSWYQQALGQGPQFIFQYYEEEERQRGNFPDRFSGHQFPNYSSELNVNALLLGDSALYLCASSPGLAGGNEQYFGPGTRLTVT.

The chain carries TRBV5-6 and TRBJ1-2, with a tentative D call TRBD1 (6 bases). The CDR3 runs 17 residues. The germline V gene encodes CDR1 SGHDT and CDR2 YYEEEE. V shed 1 base and J shed 2 bases, with 18 bases lying between them. The CDR3 coding sequence is TGTGCCAGCAGCTTGAGGCACAGGGAGAGTAGCAACTATGGCTACACCTTC. Translation: CASSLRHRESSNYGYTF.

In its sample, this clone was seen once. This chain connects TRBV6-1 to TRBJ2-7, with D perhaps given as TRBD1 or TRBD2 (5 bases each). The germline V gene encodes CDR1 MNHNS and CDR2 SASEGT. The CDR3 runs to 13 residues. Trimming took 5 bases from V and 2 from J, leaving 10 bases between them. This CDR3 is CASSSGPTYEQYF. CDR3 DNA: TGTGCCAGCAGTTCGGGGCCAACCTACGAGCAGTACTTC.

The V and J genes are TRBV9 and TRBJ2-1; possible D gene TRBD1, 6 bases. The CDR3 covers 14 residues. CDR1 is SGDLS and CDR2 is YYNGEE in the germline V gene. The ends were cut back, 4 bases at V and 8 bases at J, with 16 bases in the middle. The chain's CDR3 is CASSLGGSEYEQFF. Written as DNA, the CDR3 is TGTGCCAGCAGCCTAGGGGGATCCGAGTATGAGCAGTTCTTC.

In the case of this clone: Different DNA sequences within this sample yield the same CDR3. The rearrangement links TRBV10-3 to TRBJ2-7; 9 bases align to TRBD1. V dropped 3 bases and J dropped 5; count of bases not matched to a gene: 5. CDR3 length equals 14 residues. Germline values: CDR1 ENHRY, CDR2 SYGVKD. The CDR3 here is CAISDPGQGDEQYF. The CDR3 region has the DNA TGTGCCATCAGTGACCCGGGACAGGGCGACGAGCAGTACTTC.

This chain connects TRBV2 to TRBJ1-5; D gene unclear. V was pared by 3 bases and J by 0 bases, with 12 bases between. Germline-derived CDR1 and CDR2 are SNHLY and FYNNEI. The CDR3 is 16 amino acids. The CDR3 sequence is CASSEYDFISNQPQHF. The CDR3 nucleotides are TGTGCCAGCAGTGAGTACGACTTTATTAGCAATCAGCCCCAGCATTTT.

The chain uses TRBV5-1 and TRBJ1-1; 9 bases agree with TRBD1. Unmatched junction bases numbered 8, after V lost 3 bases and J lost 2 bases. The CDR3 spans 16 residues. From germline, CDR1 is SGHRS and CDR2 YFSETQ. CDR3 nucleotide sequence: TGCGCCAGCAGCTACACAGGGGGCGGGGAAAACACTGAAGCTTTCTTT. Protein product: CASSYTGGGENTEAFF.

This clone was counted a single time. The V call is TRBV6-1, the J call TRBJ2-7, with D hard to call. V shed 2 bases and J shed 2 bases, with 10 bases lying between them. The germline V gene has CDR1 MNHNS and CDR2 SASEGT. This CDR3 is 14 amino acids long. Here the CDR3 DNA reads TGTGCCAGCAGTGAACTGGACGGTACCTACGAGCAGTACTTC. Translating gives CASSELDGTYEQYF.

This chain connects TRBV19 to TRBJ2-3, with TRBD2 identical over 10 bases. CDR3 size: 15 residues. Germline lookup yields CDR1 LNHDA and CDR2 SQIVND (reference sequence). V lost 4 bases to trimming and J lost 2 bases; unmatched junction nucleotides: 3. The CDR3 DNA reads as TGTGCCAGTAGTAAAACTAGCGGGGCCACAGATACGCAGTATTTT. This translates into CASSKTSGATDTQYF.

This clone came up once. V gene TRBV28 combines with J gene TRBJ1-1; TRBD1 is a possible D gene (5 bases). This CDR3 comprises 14 residues. Trimming shortened V by 5 bases and J by 4 bases, and 14 bases separated the two germline ends. Germline V CDR1 and CDR2: MDHEN, SYDVKM. CDR3 protein: CASSPAGISTEAFF. DNA for the CDR3: TGTGCCAGCAGTCCTGCAGGGATTAGCACTGAAGCTTTCTTT.

The chain carries TRBV19 and TRBJ2-1; tentative D call: TRBD1 (5 bases). There are 15 residues in the CDR3. V was pared by 4 bases and J by 8 bases, with 18 bases between. Germline values: CDR1 LNHDA, CDR2 SQIVND (reference sequence). CDR3 in DNA: TGTGCCAGTAGTAACCTAGGGGTGGTAGGCCATGAGCAGTTCTTC. This gives the protein CASSNLGVVGHEQFF.

V is TRBV11-2 and J is TRBJ2-2, with 8 positions matching TRBD1. Looked up from germline, CDR1 is SGHAT and CDR2 is FQNNGV. The V segment lost 1 base and the J segment 6 bases; nucleotides outside the gene matches: 4. CDR3 length equals 15 residues. The CDR3 spells CASSLVRGRAGELFF. The CDR3 DNA reads TGTGCCAGCAGCTTAGTCAGGGGGCGAGCCGGGGAGCTGTTTTTT.

This chain connects TRBV7-9 to TRBJ2-3; 9 bases align to TRBD1. J was trimmed by 1 base and V by 5 bases; bases with no gene match: 13. Germline CDR1 is SEHNR and CDR2 is FQNEAQ (reference sequence). The CDR3 spans 18 residues. CDR3: CASSILGQGRLGTDTQYF. As DNA, the CDR3 is TGTGCCAGCAGCATACTGGGACAGGGAAGGTTGGGCACAGATACGCAGTATTTT.

The rearrangement uses TRBV25-1 and TRBJ2-3; TRBD2 aligns across 10 bases. The junction had 7 bases not matched to a gene; V was cut back by 5 bases and J by 2 bases. The length of the CDR3 is 16 residues. The germline V gene encodes CDR1 MGHDK and CDR2 SYGVNS. The CDR3 region has the DNA TGTGCCAGCAGTTCAAAGCGGGGGGGCGTCACAGATACGCAGTATTTT. Its translation is CASSSKRGGVTDTQYF.

DNA for the CDR3: TGTGCCAGCAGTCCAGGGGCGGCGGCCGATTTTTTAAACTATGGCTACACCTTC. It encodes CASSPGAAADFLNYGYTF. The chain links TRBV7-8 to TRBJ1-2; tentatively, D is TRBD1 (6 bases). Deletions cut 6 bases from V and 2 bases from J, with 25 bases between. The CDR3 spans 18 residues. Germline V CDR1 and CDR2: SGHVS, FQNEAQ. Full variable domain (rest looked up from reference TRBV7-8 and TRBJ1-2): GAGVSQSPRYKVAKRGQDVALRCDPISGHVSLFWYQQALGQGPEFLTYFQNEAQLDKSGLPSDRFFAERPEGSVSTLKIQRTQQEDSAVYLCASSPGAAADFLNYGYTFGSGTRLTVV.

The gene calls are TRBV28 and TRBJ2-2, with 10 bases that match TRBD2. V lost 6 bases to trimming and J lost 1 base; unmatched junction nucleotides: 5. The germline CDR1 and CDR2 sequences are MDHEN and SYDVKM. This CDR3 region has 16 residues. CDR3 coding DNA: TGTGCCAGCAGCCCCGGACTAGCGGAGAACACCGGGGAGCTGTTTTTT. Translation gives CASSPGLAENTGELFF.